The 20 T cell receptor beta chains below were found in one sample sequenced in a study of early stage breast cancer tumors. TCRdb's copy holds only in-frame clones and misses some; the assay was immunoSEQ multiplex PCR. The data contain about 70,000 clones, less than 90% of them seen just once; the ten biggest clones take up 4% to 5%. The sequencing sample was made of blood. These receptors originate from a person aged 40 to 49 with breast cancer.

V is TRBV10-3 and J is TRBJ1-1; D might be TRBD1 (5 bases). CDR3 size: 15 residues. Per germline, CDR1 ENHRY and CDR2 SYGVKD. Trimming pared 2 bases from V and 1 base from J, leaving 11 bases between. CDR3 coding DNA: TGTGCCATCAGTGAGGGGGGAGAACCGAACACTGAAGCTTTCTTT. Protein product: CAISEGGEPNTEAFF.

This sequence joins TRBV6-6 and TRBJ1-2; 7 bases are a match to TRBD1. J lost 6 bases, V lost 6 bases, and 10 bases had no gene match. The CDR3 is made up of 14 amino acids. The germline gives CDR1 MNHNY, CDR2 SVGAGI (reference sequence). The chain's CDR3 is CASRGTVGDDGYTF. Here the CDR3 DNA reads TGTGCCAGCAGAGGGACAGTGGGTGATGATGGCTACACCTTC.

The CDR3 coding sequence is TGTGCCAGCAAGAAGGACACCACCTACGAGCAGTACTTC. Encoded protein: CASKKDTTYEQYF. V usage is TRBV6-1 and J usage is TRBJ2-7, with D possibly matching TRBD1 (5 bases). Germline V gene data show CDR1 as MNHNS and CDR2 as SASEGT. The germline V and J ends were trimmed by 7 bases and 2 bases, with 12 bases remaining between them. This CDR3 has 13 residues.

The chain carries TRBV19 and TRBJ1-1, with D possibly TRBD1 on 5 matching bases. V shed 7 bases and J shed 6 bases, with 18 bases lying between them. Germline V lookup: CDR1 LNHDA, CDR2 SQIVND (reference sequence). The CDR3 is 14 amino acids. The CDR3 region has the DNA TGTGCCAGTAAGGCCAACAAGGGGTTCCCTGAAGCTTTCTTT. Amino acids: CASKANKGFPEAFF. Combining the CDR3 with reference TRBV19 and TRBJ1-1 gives the whole variable domain DGGITQSPKYLFRKEGQNVTLSCEQNLNHDAMYWYRQDPGQGLRLIYYSQIVNDFQKGDIAEGYSVSREKKESFPLTVTSAQKNPTAFYLCASKANKGFPEAFFGQGTRLTVV.

The chain joins TRBV7-6 to TRBJ2-2, with 12 bases matching TRBD1. Germline assignment: CDR1 SGHVS and CDR2 FNYEAQ. V was pared by 4 bases and J by 9 bases, with 12 bases of the junction left unmatched. The CDR3 loop spans 17 amino acids. CDR3 residues: CASSSPPGQGANRELFF. The CDR3 DNA reads as TGTGCCAGCAGCTCCCCTCCGGGACAGGGGGCGAACCGGGAGCTGTTTTTT.

The chain joins TRBV5-1 to TRBJ2-7; TRBD2 agrees at 13 bases. Germline CDR1 is SGHRS and CDR2 is YFSETQ. The V segment lost 5 bases and the J segment 0 bases; nucleotides outside the gene matches: 5. The CDR3 covers 16 residues. CDR3 nucleotide sequence: TGCGCCAGCAGACTAGCGGGAGGGCCTAGCTCCTACGAGCAGTACTTC. Its translation: CASRLAGGPSSYEQYF.

This clone was recorded once. The rearrangement uses TRBV14 and TRBJ2-7; a possible D gene is TRBD2 (6 bases). The CDR3 length is 13 residues. V was trimmed by 6 bases and J by 3 bases, leaving 12 bases between them. Germline V gene sequence: CDR1 SGHDN, CDR2 FVKESK. As DNA, the CDR3 is TGTGCCAGCAGATTTGCCGGGAGCTACGAGCAGTACTTC. It is translated as CASRFAGSYEQYF.

This CDR3 reads CASSLVGGQETQYF. DNA of the CDR3: TGTGCCAGCAGCTTAGTGGGTGGGCAAGAGACCCAGTACTTC. The rearrangement links TRBV7-9 to TRBJ2-5; D not resolved. Trimming cost V 1 base and J 2 bases, with 8 bases left between them. The CDR3 covers 14 residues. Germline CDR1 SEHNR, CDR2 FQNEAQ (reference sequence).

The rearrangement links TRBV9 to TRBJ2-3; 12 positions agree with TRBD2. This CDR3 has 15 amino acids. Germline V gene sequence: CDR1 SGDLS, CDR2 YYNGEE. Trimming at V came to 4 bases and at J to 3 bases, leaving 3 bases not matched to a gene. The CDR3 nucleotides are TGTGCCAGCAGCACAACTAGCGGGAGGACAGATACGCAGTATTTT. It codes for CASSTTSGRTDTQYF.

The J gene is TRBJ2-7, the V gene TRBV5-4; 7 bases match TRBD1. From germline, CDR1 is SGHNT and CDR2 YYREEE (reference sequence). V was clipped by 3 bases and J by 3 bases; unmatched bases: 6. The CDR3 runs 14 residues. CDR3 in amino acids: CASSYRDRYYEQYF. The CDR3 nucleotides read TGTGCCAGCAGCTACCGGGACAGATACTACGAGCAGTACTTC.

The chain uses TRBV29-1 and TRBJ2-4; 8 positions match TRBD2. Trimming took 3 bases from V and 7 from J; bases not matched to a gene: 2. CDR3 length equals 12 residues. Germline loops: CDR1 SQVTM, CDR2 ANQGSEA. CDR3 loop: CSVESGGNIQYF. DNA for the CDR3: TGCAGCGTTGAGTCGGGGGGGAACATTCAGTACTTC. Using reference TRBV29-1 and TRBJ2-4 for the parts outside the CDR3, the full variable domain is SAVISQKPSRDICQRGTSLTIQCQVDSQVTMMFWYRQQPGQSLTLIATANQGSEATYESGFVIDKFPISRPNLTFSTLTVSNMSPEDSSIYLCSVESGGNIQYFGAGTRLSVL.

This chain joins TRBV2 and TRBJ2-3; D remains unclear. The V gene's germline CDR1 is SNHLY and CDR2 FYNNEI. The V end was cut by 6 bases, the J end by 3 bases, with 4 bases between. The CDR3 is 11 residues long. CDR3 loop: CASSITDTQYF. The CDR3 DNA is TGTGCCAGCAGCATTACAGATACGCAGTATTTT.

This clone was recorded once. In nucleotides, the CDR3 is TGTGCCAGCAGCCTACAAATTTCAGGGAGTGAGCAGTTCTTC. It yields the protein CASSLQISGSEQFF. The rearrangement links TRBV28 to TRBJ2-1; TRBD1 or TRBD2 may be the D gene (5 bases each). This CDR3 comprises 14 residues. CDR1 is MDHEN and CDR2 is SYDVKM in the germline V gene. V lost 6 bases to trimming and J lost 9 bases, with 18 bases between them. The full variable domain, in which reference TRBV28 and TRBJ2-1 provide the parts outside the CDR3, is DVKVTQSSRYLVKRTGEKVFLECVQDMDHENMFWYRQDPGLGLRLIYFSYDVKMKEKGDIPEGYSVSREKKERFSLILESASTNQTSMYLCASSLQISGSEQFFGPGTRLTVL.

The chain employs TRBV19 and TRBJ2-7, with D perhaps being TRBD1 or TRBD2 (5 bases each). Germline-derived CDR1 and CDR2 are LNHDA and SQIVND (reference sequence). The V gene lost 1 base and the J gene lost 5 bases, with 12 bases spanning the gap. The CDR3 spans 14 residues. CDR3 in DNA: TGTGCCAGTAGTATAGGGCCGGGGCCCCACGAGCAGTACTTC. It yields the protein CASSIGPGPHEQYF.

This chain connects TRBV19 to TRBJ2-1, with 11 bases lining up with TRBD2. In germline, CDR1 is LNHDA, CDR2 SQIVND (reference sequence). The CDR3 loop spans 15 amino acids. V lost 8 bases and J lost 6; bases outside the gene matches: 9. CDR3 protein: CASSGGTSGTNEQFF. CDR3 DNA sequence: TGTGCCAGTTCCGGCGGGACTAGCGGTACCAATGAGCAGTTCTTC.

This chain links TRBV11-2 with TRBJ2-7; perhaps D is TRBD1 or TRBD2 (5 bases each). This CDR3 contains 15 residues. V was clipped by 1 base and J by 7 bases, with 17 bases between them. Germline CDR1 SGHAT, CDR2 FQNNGV. This CDR3 reads CASSLGGGSTYEQYF. The DNA for the CDR3 is TGTGCCAGCAGCTTAGGGGGCGGGTCGACGTATGAGCAGTACTTC.

This clone showed up just once. The chain joins TRBV13 to TRBJ2-3; the match to TRBD2 covers 8 bases. The V gene's germline CDR1 is PRHDT and CDR2 FYEKMQ (reference sequence). V was pared by 5 bases and J by 4 bases, with 11 bases of the junction left unmatched. The length of the CDR3 is 16 residues. This chain's CDR3 is CASSEGRREDADTQYF. The CDR3, as DNA: TGTGCCAGCAGCGAAGGCCGGCGGGAGGACGCAGATACGCAGTATTTT.

The chain joins TRBV4-2 to TRBJ2-5; D remains ambiguous. CDR1 is LGHNA and CDR2 is YNFKEQ in the germline V gene. The V gene lost 1 base and the J gene lost 2 bases, with 8 bases spanning the gap. The CDR3 is 14 residues long. DNA of the CDR3: TGTGCCAGCAGCCAAGGCGGCAGTCAAGAGACCCAGTACTTC. It codes for CASSQGGSQETQYF.

The gene calls are TRBV11-2 and TRBJ2-4, with 9 bases matching TRBD1. This CDR3 has 11 residues. V trimming: 5 bases; J trimming: 15 bases; junction bases outside the gene matches: 5. Germline lookup yields CDR1 SGHAT and CDR2 FQNNGV. The CDR3: CASSVQGARYF. For the CDR3, the DNA is TGTGCCAGCAGCGTACAGGGGGCGAGGTACTTC.

The J gene is TRBJ2-5, the V gene TRBV18; D gene unclear. In germline, CDR1 is KGHSH, CDR2 LQKENI. The CDR3 has 12 amino acids. The ends were cut back, 3 bases at V and 3 bases at J, with 5 bases in the middle. CDR3 nucleotide sequence: TGTGCCAGCTCACCGGTCGAAGAGACCCAGTACTTC. Translated: CASSPVEETQYF.